A single sample gave rise to the 22 T cell receptor beta chains below, sequenced in a study of spatial heterogeneity in lung cancer. TCRdb redid the calling of the 5' RACE reads with MiXCR, one entry per CDR3 protein. The data show a few thousand distinct CDR3 sequences, with 18% seen just once and roughly 20% held by the top ten. The time point denotes: sample taken at primary tumor resection. Sequencing was performed on whole RNA extracted from tumor and nontumor lung tissue, or from frozen PBMC, and the material was left unsorted. The source was normal lung tissue next to the tumor, collected at surgery. These receptors all come from a male donor with early-stage non-small cell lung cancer.

This clonotype is classed as medium-sized (0.01 to 0.1%). The library was designed around alpha chains, so this beta chain is a stray read whose abundance carries little weight. V usage is TRBV5-5 and J usage is TRBJ2-7, with D perhaps TRBD1 or TRBD2 (5 bases each). The CDR3 loop spans 14 amino acids. Trimming pared 4 bases from V and 2 bases from J, leaving 13 bases between. CDR1 is SGHKS, CDR2 YYEKEE, per germline (reference sequence). CDR3 sequence reads: CASSRGRMTYEQYF. The CDR3 DNA is TGTGCCAGCAGCCGGGGACGGATGACCTACGAGCAGTACTTC.

By sample share, this clonotype is medium-sized. Because the library targeted alpha chains, this beta chain is an off-target read whose size means little. The V and J genes are TRBV20-1 and TRBJ2-3, with 7 nucleotides matching TRBD2. This CDR3 is 16 amino acids long. Unmatched junction bases numbered 6, after V lost 0 bases and J lost 0 bases. Germline V gene data show CDR1 as DFQATT and CDR2 as SNEGSKA (reference sequence). The CDR3 DNA follows: TGCAGTGCTAGAGATCTGGCGGGGGTCAGCACAGATACGCAGTATTTT. Translating it yields CSARDLAGVSTDTQYF.

By share, this clonotype ranks as medium-sized (0.01 to 0.1%). In a library made to pick up alpha chains, this beta chain is a stray read with a size that means little. The chain is built from TRBV5-1 and TRBJ2-1; 8 bases are a match to TRBD2. This CDR3 contains 15 residues. Trimming took 4 bases from V and 0 from J; bases not matched to a gene: 3. Germline V gene data show CDR1 as SGHRS and CDR2 as YFSETQ. CDR3 in DNA: TGCGCCAGCAGCCTTAGCGGGAACTCCTACAATGAGCAGTTCTTC. This gives the protein CASSLSGNSYNEQFF.

This clonotype was found many times. Because this beta chain is a stray read in a library intended to capture alpha chains, its abundance should not be given much weight. The rearrangement uses TRBV6-5 and TRBJ2-1, with D possibly TRBD1 on 5 matching bases. CDR1 is MNHEY and CDR2 is SVGAGI in the germline V gene. V was clipped by 11 bases and J by 2 bases, with 19 bases between them. This CDR3 has 15 residues. The CDR3 nucleotides are TGTGCCTCCCAGGGCTATGAAAAAACCTACAATGAGCAGTTCTTC. Translated, it gives CASQGYEKTYNEQFF.

As to this clonotype: This beta chain is off target for a library built for alpha chains, so its abundance means little. V gene TRBV19 combines with J gene TRBJ1-3; D unresolved. The CDR3 sequence is 16 residues long. The V gene's germline CDR1 is LNHDA and CDR2 SQIVND (reference sequence). Trimming stripped 5 bases from V and 0 bases from J, with 14 bases between. The CDR3 is CASSPRGVVSGNTIYF. In DNA, the CDR3 is TGTGCCAGTAGTCCTCGGGGAGTTGTCTCTGGAAACACCATATATTTT.

This clonotype rates as medium-sized. This beta chain is an off-target read within a library intended for alpha chains, so its frequency means little. This sequence joins TRBV6-5 and TRBJ2-2; TRBD1 agrees at 10 bases. Germline CDR1 MNHEY, CDR2 SVGAGI. The CDR3 spans 18 residues. The trim removed 4 bases at V and 6 bases at J, leaving 14 bases unmatched. In DNA, the CDR3 is TGTGCCAGCAGTTCCCAGGAACCGGGACAGGGGAAGGCCGGGGAGCTGTTTTTT. Its protein product is CASSSQEPGQGKAGELFF.

Comments on this clonotype: Found in a library prepared for alpha chains, this beta chain is an off-target read, and its abundance has little meaning. The chain carries TRBV18 and TRBJ2-3; possibly TRBD1 or TRBD2 for D (5 bases each). Trimming cost V 3 bases and J 7 bases, with 11 bases left between them. From germline, CDR1 is KGHSH and CDR2 LQKENI. The CDR3 totals 13 residues. The CDR3 nucleotides are TGTGCCAGCTCACCTCCGGGGCAGAATACGCAGTATTTT. It translates to CASSPPGQNTQYF. Looking up the rest from reference TRBV18 and TRBJ2-3 gives the full variable domain: NAGVMQNPRHLVRRRGQEARLRCSPMKGHSHVYWYRQLPEEGLKFMVYLQKENIIDESGMPKERFSAEFPKEGPSILRIQQVVRGDSAAYFCASSPPGQNTQYFGPGTRLTVL.

A note on this clonotype: This beta chain lies outside the target of a library built for alpha chains; its clone size means little. The V and J genes are TRBV28 and TRBJ1-6; D unclear. Per germline, CDR1 MDHEN and CDR2 SYDVKM. Trimming shortened V by 7 bases and J by 9 bases, and 13 bases separated the two germline ends. The CDR3 runs to 13 residues. CDR3 coding DNA: TGTGCCAGCATGATCCAGGCGCGTTCACCCCTCCACTTT. Its translation: CASMIQARSPLHF.

This clonotype qualifies as medium-sized. Within a library made for alpha chains, this beta chain is off target, and its count is uninformative. The V and J genes are TRBV28 and TRBJ1-5, with a tentative D call TRBD1 (5 bases). CDR1 and CDR2 (germline): MDHEN, SYDVKM. This CDR3 is 15 amino acids long. The V end was cut by 5 bases, the J end by 1 base, with 12 bases between. The chain's CDR3 is CASSLGTGSNQPQHF. The CDR3 DNA follows: TGTGCCAGCAGTCTTGGGACGGGAAGCAATCAGCCCCAGCATTTT.

This clonotype was recorded a few times. For a library built for alpha chains, this beta chain is a stray read; little rests on its size. CDR3: CSARFGQGKGISYEQYF. CDR3 sequence (DNA): TGCAGTGCCCGCTTCGGGCAGGGGAAGGGTATCTCCTACGAGCAGTACTTC. This chain uses TRBV20-1 with TRBJ2-7, with D possibly matching TRBD1 (6 bases). This CDR3 contains 17 residues. The V end lost 6 bases, the J end lost 0 bases, and 24 bases lay between the germline ends. The germline gives CDR1 DFQATT, CDR2 SNEGSKA (reference sequence).

In its sample, this clonotype is medium-sized. The library was prepared for alpha chains; this beta chain is a stray read, so its frequency means little. The chain uses TRBV28 and TRBJ2-6, with D hard to call. V lost 6 bases to trimming and J lost 0 bases, with 6 bases between them. CDR1 is MDHEN and CDR2 is SYDVKM in the germline V gene. The CDR3 has 14 residues. CDR3 residues: CASSRSSGANVLTF. The CDR3 DNA reads TGTGCCAGCAGCCGTAGCTCTGGGGCCAACGTCCTGACTTTC. Variable domain in full (rest from reference TRBV28 and TRBJ2-6): DVKVTQSSRYLVKRTGEKVFLECVQDMDHENMFWYRQDPGLGLRLIYFSYDVKMKEKGDIPEGYSVSREKKERFSLILESASTNQTSMYLCASSRSSGANVLTFGAGSRLTVL.

This clonotype was detected many times. With the library built for alpha chains, this beta chain is off target and its frequency is not meaningful. This chain joins TRBV12-3 or TRBV12-4 and TRBJ2-3; 7 bases line up with TRBD1. Germline trimming cut 6 bases from V and 2 bases from J; bases unmatched to any gene: 8. This CDR3 contains 15 residues. CDR3 nucleotides: TGTGCCAGCAGCCTTGACAGGGCCAACACAGATACGCAGTATTTT. As protein: CASSLDRANTDTQYF.

This clonotype is categorized as medium-sized (0.01 to 0.1%). In a library made to pick up alpha chains, this beta chain is a stray read with a size that means little. The V gene is TRBV28, the J gene TRBJ2-7, with D possibly matching TRBD1 (6 bases). Germline-derived CDR1 and CDR2 are MDHEN and SYDVKM. Trimming cost V 3 bases and J 0 bases, with 15 bases left between them. There are 16 residues in the CDR3. The CDR3 sequence: CASSFNFRDNSYEQYF. For the CDR3, the DNA is TGTGCCAGCAGTTTTAACTTCCGGGACAACTCCTACGAGCAGTACTTC.

A remark on this clonotype: Being off target in a library aimed at alpha chains, this beta chain has a size of little meaning. The V gene is TRBV28, the J gene TRBJ2-2; perhaps TRBD1 as D (5 bases). Germline values: CDR1 MDHEN, CDR2 SYDVKM. Trimming took 5 bases from V and 6 from J, leaving 7 bases between them. CDR3 length: 12 residues. CDR3 loop: CASSQGAGELFF. DNA for the CDR3: TGTGCCAGCAGTCAAGGGGCCGGGGAGCTGTTTTTT. Based on the CDR3 plus reference TRBV28 and TRBJ2-2, the full variable domain is DVKVTQSSRYLVKRTGEKVFLECVQDMDHENMFWYRQDPGLGLRLIYFSYDVKMKEKGDIPEGYSVSREKKERFSLILESASTNQTSMYLCASSQGAGELFFGEGSRLTVL.

A few counts support this clonotype. Little can be read into the size of this beta chain, an off-target read in a library designed for alpha chains. This chain connects TRBV12-3 or TRBV12-4 to TRBJ2-5, with D tentatively TRBD1 or TRBD2 (5 bases each). The V end was cut by 0 bases, the J end by 4 bases, with 9 bases between. The CDR3 is 14 amino acids. CDR3 loop: CASSLAGTGETQYF. The CDR3 DNA reads as TGTGCCAGCAGTTTAGCTGGGACGGGAGAGACCCAGTACTTC.

This clonotype was seen ten or more times. For a library built for alpha chains, this beta chain is a stray read; little rests on its size. The genes are TRBV2 and TRBJ2-5; TRBD2 matches at 9 bases. J lost 1 base, V lost 5 bases, and 2 bases had no gene match. The CDR3 contains 14 residues. CDR1 is SNHLY, CDR2 FYNNEI, per germline. DNA of the CDR3: TGTGCCAGCAGTCGACTAGCGGCCCAAGAGACCCAGTACTTC. This sequence encodes CASSRLAAQETQYF.

This clonotype qualifies as medium-sized. This beta chain is a stray read from a library made for alpha chains; its abundance is not meaningful. The CDR3 DNA follows: TGCGCCAGCACGCGGGGGGGCCCCGGAGATACGCAGTATTTT. Its protein is CASTRGGPGDTQYF. The gene calls are TRBV5-1 and TRBJ2-3; 9 bases are shared with TRBD2. Trimming removed 6 bases from V and 5 bases from J; junction bases left unmatched: 7. CDR3 size: 14 residues. Per the germline V gene, CDR1 is SGHRS and CDR2 is YFSETQ.

This clonotype occurred many times. For a library built for alpha chains, this beta chain is a stray read; little rests on its size. V is TRBV28 and J is TRBJ2-6; D unclear. The CDR3 has 14 residues. CDR1 MDHEN and CDR2 SYDVKM come from the germline V gene. V shed 10 bases and J shed 3 bases, with 13 bases lying between them. The CDR3: CATERSGGANVLTF. CDR3 coding DNA: TGTGCCACCGAGAGGTCCGGTGGGGCCAACGTCCTGACTTTC. Full variable domain (outside the CDR3, taken from reference TRBV28 and TRBJ2-6): DVKVTQSSRYLVKRTGEKVFLECVQDMDHENMFWYRQDPGLGLRLIYFSYDVKMKEKGDIPEGYSVSREKKERFSLILESASTNQTSMYLCATERSGGANVLTFGAGSRLTVL.

This clonotype rates as medium-sized. As an off-target read in a library built for alpha chains, this beta chain has a frequency of little significance. This rearrangement joins TRBV19 to TRBJ2-7; the match to TRBD1 covers 10 bases. The CDR3 has 15 residues. Germline CDR1 reads LNHDA; CDR2 reads SQIVND (reference sequence). V shed 8 bases, J shed 7 bases, and the junction held 14 bases outside the gene matches. CDR3 DNA: TGTGCCAGTGCAGATCGCCCGGGACAGGGGTCGGAGCAGTACGTC. It is translated as CASADRPGQGSEQYV.

There are many counts of this clonotype. Little can be read into the size of this beta chain, an off-target read in a library designed for alpha chains. The chain couples TRBV24-1 to TRBJ2-2; D possibly corresponds to TRBD2 (5 bases). Germline V gene data show CDR1 as KGHDR and CDR2 as SFDVKD. Trimming took off 3 bases at V and 3 bases at J, with 16 bases between the two ends. The CDR3 has 17 residues. CDR3 amino acids: CATSDPEAGDDTGELFF. CDR3 sequence (DNA): TGTGCCACCAGTGATCCCGAAGCCGGGGATGACACCGGGGAGCTGTTTTTT.

This clonotype was counted between two and nine times. This beta chain came through as a stray read in a library set up for alpha chains, and its size says little. The chain joins TRBV5-1 to TRBJ2-1, with 7 positions matching TRBD2. Trimming removed 1 base from V and 5 bases from J; junction bases left unmatched: 6. CDR3 size: 15 residues. Germline assignment: CDR1 SGHRS and CDR2 YFSETQ. CDR3 region: CASSLFPSGHNEQFF. As DNA, the CDR3 is TGCGCCAGCAGCTTGTTTCCTAGCGGACACAATGAGCAGTTCTTC.

With respect to this clonotype: This beta chain is an unintended read in a library built for alpha chains; its size means little. The genes are TRBV7-6 and TRBJ2-5, with unresolved D. Germline V CDR1 and CDR2: SGHVS, FNYEAQ. The CDR3 runs to 11 residues. Trimming pared 2 bases from V and 2 bases from J, leaving 0 bases between. The CDR3 DNA reads as TGTGCCAGCAGCTTACAAGAGACCCAGTACTTC. This gives the protein CASSLQETQYF.